This T cell receptor (beta chain) was observed in a study of blood T cell repertoires in COVID-19. At the level of the study: T cells, B-cell-depleted T cells, or PBMCs supplied cDNA or gDNA.

This clone was seen a single time. Sequencing was performed with immunoSEQ multiplex PCR; in TCRdb, only in-frame clones are kept and a portion is missing. The repertoire holds 250,000 or so clones, with roughly nine tenths as singletons. This clonotype originated in a human donor in a cohort exposed to, infected with or recovered from COVID-19 (not recorded which). The donor label of this sample is uncertain. Sequencing used PBMCs or T cells enriched from blood (not recorded which).

For the CDR3, the DNA is TGCGCCAGCAGCCAAGAGATGGAAGGGGGAGGGCCGACGTGCACCTTC. Protein sequence: CASSQEMEGGGPTCTF. This chain joins TRBV4-1 and TRBJ1-2, with D possibly TRBD1 on 6 matching bases. Trimming removed 0 bases at V and 13 bases at J, with 24 bases between. The CDR3 consists of 16 residues. Looked up from germline, CDR1 is MGHRA and CDR2 is YSYEKL.